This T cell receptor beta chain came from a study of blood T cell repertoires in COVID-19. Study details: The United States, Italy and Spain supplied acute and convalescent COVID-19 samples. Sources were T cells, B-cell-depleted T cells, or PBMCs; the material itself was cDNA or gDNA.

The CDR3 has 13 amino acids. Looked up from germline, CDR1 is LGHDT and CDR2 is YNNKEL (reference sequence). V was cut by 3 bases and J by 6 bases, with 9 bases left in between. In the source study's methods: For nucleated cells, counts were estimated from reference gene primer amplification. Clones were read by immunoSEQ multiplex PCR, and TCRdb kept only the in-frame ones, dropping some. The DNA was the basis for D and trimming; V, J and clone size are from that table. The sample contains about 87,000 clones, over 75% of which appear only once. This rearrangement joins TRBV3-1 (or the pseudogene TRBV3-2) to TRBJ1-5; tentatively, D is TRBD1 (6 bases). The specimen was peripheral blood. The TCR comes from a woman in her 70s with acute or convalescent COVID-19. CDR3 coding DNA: TGTGCCAGCAGCCAGATGACAGGTCAGCCCCAGCATTTT. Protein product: CASSQMTGQPQHF.